This T cell receptor (beta chain) was sequenced during a study of cytomegalovirus exposure and HLA in healthy donors. The PCR employed 60 Vbeta primers together with 13 Jbeta primers. Clones were read by immunoSEQ multiplex PCR, and TCRdb kept only the in-frame ones, dropping some. This sample has about 61,000 clones, with 89% found just once. Concerning this clone: What it recognizes is unknown.

The CDR3 totals 13 residues. Looked up from germline, CDR1 is MNHNS and CDR2 is SASEGT. V dropped 8 bases and J dropped 9; count of bases not matched to a gene: 11. Whole-study results and caveats: Presence/absence analyses supposed approximately even sequencing depth among donors. In a later analysis, HLA-associated beta chains showed higher expansion and lower generation probabilities than comparable chains. Some V segments, TRBV6-2 and TRBV6-3 among them, were indistinguishable and were therefore excluded. Rarity held for most TCR sequences, but there were some public TCRs that occurred in many donors.

The TCR sequence derives from a man younger than 45 in good health and CMV-seropositive. The source material was PBMCs. This chain joins TRBV6-1 and TRBJ2-7, with TRBD1 identical over 9 bases. The chain's CDR3 is CASDDRGVGGQYF. The CDR3 DNA reads TGTGCCAGCGACGACAGGGGGGTGGGGGGGCAGTACTTC.